Each of the 4 T cell receptor beta chains below was sequenced from the same sample in a study of OX40 agonist ivuxolimab in advanced cancers. The data were produced by immunoSEQ multiplex PCR, yet TCRdb's version contains in-frame clones alone and is incomplete. This sample carries about 62,000 clones, 85% of them seen once, and the ten largest clones take over 3.5%. The input for sequencing was CD4+ or CD8+ T cells sorted from blood, taken in a trial of the OX40 agonist ivuxolimab. The receptors derive from an adult with an advanced solid tumor such as melanoma, head and neck, liver or kidney cancer.

The chain is built from TRBV30 and TRBJ2-7; perhaps TRBD2 as D (6 bases). Germline V gene sequence: CDR1 GTSNPN, CDR2 SVGIG (reference sequence). CDR3 size: 13 residues. Trimming cost V 5 bases and J 2 bases, with 13 bases left between them. Here the CDR3 reads CAWDTGSTYEQYF. CDR3 DNA: TGTGCCTGGGATACCGGGAGCACCTACGAGCAGTACTTC.

This chain connects TRBV11-2 to TRBJ2-7; TRBD2 aligns across 10 bases. Germline V lookup: CDR1 SGHAT, CDR2 FQNNGV. The length of the CDR3 is 14 residues. The V segment lost 5 bases and the J segment 2 bases; nucleotides outside the gene matches: 3. CDR3 loop: CASSLTSGTYEQYF. In DNA form, the CDR3 reads TGTGCCAGCAGCCTAACTAGCGGGACCTACGAGCAGTACTTC.

Concerning this clone itself: The junction does not match germline at one end; this may be a read error. The chain links TRBV7-6 to TRBJ2-2; TRBD2 is a possible D gene (6 bases). Germline CDR1 reads SGHVS; CDR2 reads FNYEAQ. The CDR3 length is 17 residues. The CDR3 nucleotides are TGTGCCAGCAGCCTAGCCCCCGGGACTCCGAACACCGGGGAGCTGTTTTTT. Protein product: CASSLAPGTPNTGELFF. The full variable domain, its missing parts supplied by reference TRBV7-6 and TRBJ2-2, is GAGVSQSPRYKVTKRGQDVALRCDPISGHVSLYWYRQALGQGPEFLTYFNYEAQQDKSGLPNDRFSAERPEGSISTLTIQRTEQRDSAMYRCASSLAPGTPNTGELFFGEGSRLTVL.

The J gene is TRBJ2-5, the V gene TRBV11-2; D is possibly TRBD2 (6 bases). CDR3 size: 15 residues. CDR1 is SGHAT and CDR2 is FQNNGV in the germline V gene. V lost 5 bases and J 4 bases, leaving 17 bases between the germline ends. CDR3 sequence reads: CASSVGRGLLETQYF. As DNA, the CDR3 is TGTGCCAGCAGCGTCGGGCGGGGCCTACTAGAGACCCAGTACTTC.